The clone carrying this T cell receptor (beta chain) was found many times. This CDR3 has 15 residues. V was cut by 5 bases and J by 3 bases, with 11 bases left in between. Germline V gives CDR1 SEHNR, CDR2 FQNEAQ (reference sequence). MiXCR, run by TCRdb on the 5' RACE reads, gives a single entry per CDR3 protein. The table lists 60,000 to 75,000 distinct CDR3 sequences, roughly a sixth of them singletons. This sample is drawn from a study of HIV-infected patients and healthy controls. The sequence came from a human donor in good health. The chain combines TRBV7-9 with TRBJ1-6; D unresolved. The sequencing input was CD4+ T cells from blood. This chain's CDR3 is CASSPPGRYNSPLHF. The CDR3 region has the DNA TGTGCCAGCAGCCCCCCCGGCCGCTATAATTCACCCCTCCACTTT.